This TCR beta chain was recorded in a study of T cells after yellow fever vaccination. This CDR3 has 15 residues. Germline V gives CDR1 SGHTA, CDR2 FQGNSA. The V end lost 0 bases, the J end lost 9 bases, and 16 bases lay between the germline ends. One entry per CDR3 protein results from TCRdb running MiXCR on the 5' RACE reads. This sample has 350,000 to 550,000 distinct CDR3 sequences, with 18% found just once. This clonotype was counted between two and nine times. The chain couples TRBV7-2 to TRBJ2-3, with a possible D match to TRBD2 (6 bases). The receptor was derived from a man aged 18 to 35 who received the YFV17D yellow fever vaccine. The sample was PBMCs, taken before the yellow fever booster vaccination. CDR3 loop: CASSLAADRRGTQYF. The CDR3 DNA reads TGTGCCAGCAGCTTAGCGGCGGACCGGCGGGGAACGCAGTATTTT.